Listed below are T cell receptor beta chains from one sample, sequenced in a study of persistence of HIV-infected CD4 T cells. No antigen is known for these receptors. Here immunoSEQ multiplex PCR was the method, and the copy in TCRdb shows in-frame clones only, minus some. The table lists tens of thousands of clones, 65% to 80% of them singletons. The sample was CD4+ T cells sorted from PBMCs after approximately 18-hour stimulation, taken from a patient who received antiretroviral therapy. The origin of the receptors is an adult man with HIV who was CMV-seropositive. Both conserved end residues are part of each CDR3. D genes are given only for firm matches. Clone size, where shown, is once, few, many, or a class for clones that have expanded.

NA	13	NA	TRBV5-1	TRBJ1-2	TGCGCCAGCAGCTTGACGGGGCAATATGGCTACACCTTC	CASSLTGQYGYTF
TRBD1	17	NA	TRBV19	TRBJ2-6	TGTGCCAGTAGTATAGGACAGGGGGCATCTGGGGCCAACGTCCTGACTTTC	CASSIGQGASGANVLTF
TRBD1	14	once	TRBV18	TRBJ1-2	TGTGCCAGCTCACCACCGACAGGGGAAATAGGCTACACCTTC	CASSPPTGEIGYTF
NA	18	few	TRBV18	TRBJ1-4	TGTGCCAGCTCACCACGCTCGGGGGCGGGAGGCCCTAATGAAAAACTGTTTTTT	CASSPRSGAGGPNEKLFF
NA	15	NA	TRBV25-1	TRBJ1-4	TGTGCCAGCAGTGCCCCAGGGGCAACTAATGAAAAACTGTTTTTT	CASSAPGATNEKLFF
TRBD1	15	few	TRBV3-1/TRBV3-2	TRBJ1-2	TGTGCCAGCAGCCAGAGGACAGGGTCTCACTATGGCTACACCTTC	CASSQRTGSHYGYTF
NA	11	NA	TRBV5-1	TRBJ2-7	TGCGCCAGCAGTCACCGATACGAGCAGTACTTC	CASSHRYEQYF
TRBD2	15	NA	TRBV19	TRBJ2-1	TGTGCCAGTAGCCCTACGGGCGGGGGCTACAATGAGCAGTTCTTC	CASSPTGGGYNEQFF
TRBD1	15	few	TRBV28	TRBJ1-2	TGTGCCAGCAGTTTACCCAGGGGGCGTGACTATGGCTACACCTTC	CASSLPRGRDYGYTF
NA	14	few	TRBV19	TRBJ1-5	TGTGCCAGTAGTAGGGGGCAGCGGCATCAGCCCCAGCATTTT	CASSRGQRHQPQHF
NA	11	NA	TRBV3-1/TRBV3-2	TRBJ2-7	TGTGCCAGCAGCCAACGGAAGGAGCAGTACTTC	CASSQRKEQYF
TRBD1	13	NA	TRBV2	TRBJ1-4	TGTGCCAGTAGGACAGGGACTAATGAAAAACTGTTTTTT	CASRTGTNEKLFF
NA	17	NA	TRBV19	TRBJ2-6	TGTGCCAGTAGTGGAAAGGACAGAAGCTCTGGGGCCAACGTCCTGACTTTC	CASSGKDRSSGANVLTF
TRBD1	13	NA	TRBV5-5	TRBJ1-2	TGTGCCAGCAGCGGTGGACAGGGTCGGGGCTACACCTTC	CASSGGQGRGYTF
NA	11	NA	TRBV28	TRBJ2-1	TGTGCCAGCAGTTCTCGGGATGAGCAGTTCTTC	CASSSRDEQFF
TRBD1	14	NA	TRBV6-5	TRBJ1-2	TGTGCCAGCAGGACTGCCGGGACAGATCGTGGCTACACCTTC	CASRTAGTDRGYTF
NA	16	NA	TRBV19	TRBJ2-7	TGTGCCAGTAGTGTCTTGACAGGGGAGGGCTCCTACGAGCAGTACTTC	CASSVLTGEGSYEQYF
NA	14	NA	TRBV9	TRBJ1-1	TGTGCCAGCAGCCCTCTGGGGGCCTTCACTGAAGCTTTCTTT	CASSPLGAFTEAFF
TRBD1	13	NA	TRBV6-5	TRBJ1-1	TGTGCCAGCAGTAGGGACAGGGGAGGTTGGGCTTTCTTT	CASSRDRGGWAFF
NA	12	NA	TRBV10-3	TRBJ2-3	TGTGCCATCAGTGGCACCACAGATACGCAGTATTTT	CAISGTTDTQYF
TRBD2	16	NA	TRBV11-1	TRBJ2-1	TGTGCCAGCAGCTTTCTAGCGGGGGGCCTAAAAAATGAGCAGTTCTTC	CASSFLAGGLKNEQFF
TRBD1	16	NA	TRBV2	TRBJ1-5	TGTGCCAGCAGGAGGACAGGGGGCTATAGCAATCAGCCCCAGCATTTT	CASRRTGGYSNQPQHF
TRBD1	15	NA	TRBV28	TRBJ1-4	TGTGCCAGCAGTCCACCACAGGGGGTAGAAGAAAAACTGTTTTTT	CASSPPQGVEEKLFF
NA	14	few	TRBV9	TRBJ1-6	TGTGCCAGCAGCCTGTTGGGGTTGGACTCACCCCTCCACTTT	CASSLLGLDSPLHF
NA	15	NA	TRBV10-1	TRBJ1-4	TGCGCCAGCAAAGTCGGCGGTACAGCTAATGAAAAACTGTTTTTT	CASKVGGTANEKLFF
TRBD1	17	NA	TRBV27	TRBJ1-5	TGTGCCAGCAGTTCTTGGACAGGTTTCTATAGCAATCAGCCCCAGCATTTT	CASSSWTGFYSNQPQHF
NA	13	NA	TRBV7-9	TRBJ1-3	TGTGCCAGCAGCTTCCGGGACTTAAACACCATATATTTT	CASSFRDLNTIYF
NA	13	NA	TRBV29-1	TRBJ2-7	TGCAGCGTGGCCAAAGCTTTTTCCTACGAGCAGTACTTC	CSVAKAFSYEQYF
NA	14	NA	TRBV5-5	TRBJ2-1	TGTGCCAGCAGCTTGTGGGGCGCCCACAATGAGCAGTTCTTC	CASSLWGAHNEQFF
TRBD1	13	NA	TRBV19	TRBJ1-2	TGTGCCAGTAGTATCGGGACAGGGAATGGCTACACCTTC	CASSIGTGNGYTF
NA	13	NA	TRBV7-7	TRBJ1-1	TGTGCCAGCAGCTTAGAGGTGGGGACTGAAGCTTTCTTT	CASSLEVGTEAFF
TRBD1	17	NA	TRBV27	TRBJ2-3	TGTGCCAGCAGTCTCTACCAACGGACAGGGATCACAGATACGCAGTATTTT	CASSLYQRTGITDTQYF
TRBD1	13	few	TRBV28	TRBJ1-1	TGTGCCAGCAGTAGAGACAGGGTCACTGAAGCTTTCTTT	CASSRDRVTEAFF
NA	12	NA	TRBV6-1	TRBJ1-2	TGTGCCAGCAGTGAAGGAAAGTATGGCTACACCTTC	CASSEGKYGYTF
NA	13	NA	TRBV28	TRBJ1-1	TGTGCCACCACGGTGAAATTGAACACTGAAGCTTTCTTT	CATTVKLNTEAFF
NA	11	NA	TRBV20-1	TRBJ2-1	TGCAGTGCTAGACCCAACAATGAGCAGTTCTTC	CSARPNNEQFF
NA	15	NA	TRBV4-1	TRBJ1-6	TGCGCCAGCAGCCAAGTCCAGGGTTATAATTCACCCCTCCACTTT	CASSQVQGYNSPLHF
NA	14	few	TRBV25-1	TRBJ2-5	TGTGCCAGCAGTGCTCCGGGACGCCAAGAGACCCAGTACTTC	CASSAPGRQETQYF
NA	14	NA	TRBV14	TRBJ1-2	TGTGCCAGCAGCCAGGATCGGGCTACGTGGGGCTACACCTTC	CASSQDRATWGYTF
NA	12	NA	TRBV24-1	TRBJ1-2	TGTGCCACCAGTGAATCCAACTATGGCTACACCTTC	CATSESNYGYTF
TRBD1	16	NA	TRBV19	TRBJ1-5	TGTGCCAGTAGTCTCGGACAGGGATGGGGCAATCAGCCCCAGCATTTT	CASSLGQGWGNQPQHF
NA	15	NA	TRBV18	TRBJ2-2	TGTGCCAGCTCACCGGTCACAGCGAACACCGGGGAGCTGTTTTTT	CASSPVTANTGELFF
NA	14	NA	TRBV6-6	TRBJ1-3	TGTGCCAGCACCCCGGGGATCTCTGGAAACACCATATATTTT	CASTPGISGNTIYF
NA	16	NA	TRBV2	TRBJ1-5	TGTGCCAGCAGTGAAGGGGGGGCAGGGGCGAGTCAGCCCCAGCATTTT	CASSEGGAGASQPQHF
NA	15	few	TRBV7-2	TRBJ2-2	TGTGCCAGCAGCTTAGATACAGCTAACACCGGGGAGCTGTTTTTT	CASSLDTANTGELFF
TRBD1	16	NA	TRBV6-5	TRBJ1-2	TGTGCCAGCAGTTCCTTTACCGGGACAGGGTCCTATGGCTACACCTTC	CASSSFTGTGSYGYTF
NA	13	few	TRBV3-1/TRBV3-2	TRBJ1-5	TGTGCCAGCAGCCAAGATAGGGATCAGCCCCAGCATTTT	CASSQDRDQPQHF
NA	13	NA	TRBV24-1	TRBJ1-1	TGTGCCACCTTGGGGTGGGGGGACACTGAAGCTTTCTTT	CATLGWGDTEAFF
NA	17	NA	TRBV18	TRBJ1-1	TGTGCCAGCTCCCCTCTGGGAGGGGCGAGCTCGGCGACTGAAGCTTTCTTT	CASSPLGGASSATEAFF
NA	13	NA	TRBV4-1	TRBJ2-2	TGCGCCAGCAGCCCTCGTCCTCGGGGGGAGCTGTTTTTT	CASSPRPRGELFF
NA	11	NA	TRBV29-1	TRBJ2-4	TGCAGCGCGAACAGGGTGAACATTCAGTACTTC	CSANRVNIQYF
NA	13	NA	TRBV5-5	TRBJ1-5	TGTGCCAGCAGCCGGACTAGCAATCAGCCCCAGCATTTT	CASSRTSNQPQHF
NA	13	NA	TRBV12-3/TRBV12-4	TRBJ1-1	TGTGCCAGCACCCCCCAGGAAGCATCCAAAGCTTTCTTT	CASTPQEASKAFF
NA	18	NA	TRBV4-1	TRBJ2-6	TGCGCCAGCAGCCGCGAAGGGCTATCCGACTCTGGGGCCAACGTCCTGACTTTC	CASSREGLSDSGANVLTF
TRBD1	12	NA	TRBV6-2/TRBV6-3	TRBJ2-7	TGTGCCAGCAGCGCGAGACAGGGGCAGCAGTACTTC	CASSARQGQQYF
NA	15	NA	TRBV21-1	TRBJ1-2	TGTGCCAGCAGCTCAATAGGGACAGCCGACGAAGGCTACACCTTC	CASSSIGTADEGYTF